The rows below give T cell receptor beta chains drawn from one sample of a study of OX40 agonist ivuxolimab in advanced cancers. Generated by immunoSEQ multiplex PCR, the TCRdb table keeps only in-frame clones and is missing some. The sample lists tens of thousands of clones, 85% to 90% seen once, with approximately 0.5% in the top ten. Here the sequenced sample was CD4+ or CD8+ T cells sorted from blood, taken in a trial of the OX40 agonist ivuxolimab. These receptors were taken from an adult with an advanced solid tumor such as melanoma, head and neck, liver or kidney cancer. Both conserved end residues are trimmed from each CDR3.

TRBV6-6	ASSYSGQANQPQH
TRBV10-3	AISERLEDEQF
TRBV5-1	ASSLLAGALYNEQF
TRBV11-3	ASSLDPGQGTDTQY
TRBV5-6	ASSRSGRNFMETQY
TRBV4-2	ASSQDTDMTGRSGANVLT
TRBV4-1	ASSPAPGAILYGYT
TRBV21-1	ASRPPRTGQRRNTIY
TRBV6-5	ASRPGPTLGELF
TRBV9	ASSSGQGAYNEQF
TRBV7-9	ASSLGLASYYEQY
TRBV5-8	ASSHGTFKGEQY
TRBV19	ASSILGTTGELF
TRBV5-8	ASSFTGEQY
TRBV2	ASRLRGLNGYT
TRBV4-1	ASSQDSNADGYT
TRBV5-1	ASSPPGLAGGPREQY
TRBV7-2	ASSLVGGGNQPQH
TRBV6-5	ASSAQGAVTGELF
TRBV6-6	ASSGDYPNTGELF
TRBV11-2	ASSLGQGFDYT
TRBV10-3	AISAVNTEAF
TRBV15	ATSRGRVPGNTIY
TRBV21-1	ASSKDANRGEQY
TRBV29-1	SVARGTYNEQF
TRBV5-6	ASSLWVDGQEDTQY
TRBV2	ASRNRPLGTDTQY
TRBV11-1	ASSRYRTGVYEQY
TRBV6-1	ASVVTGGALQY
TRBV18	ASSPSTGGGQPQH
TRBV4-1	ASSLLAGGFSEQY
TRBV28	ASSLSNDIFGQF
TRBV7-9	ASSLGSLAGGNEQF
TRBV11-3	ASSLSSLGGSPKDEQF
TRBV7-9	ASTRGRTSGNTIY
TRBV5-1	ASSWGLAGDSSYEQY
TRBV7-3	ASSWVTGELF
TRBV27	AIPTRDSFYEQY
TRBV2	ASSPDRNTGELF
TRBV28	ASRRPNYGYT
TRBV18	ASSPLGSSDTQY